The rows below give T cell receptor beta chains drawn from one sample of a study of a mutant IDH1 vaccine in newly diagnosed glioma. Profiled with immunoSEQ multiplex PCR; TCRdb holds only in-frame clones, not every one. The data show over 55,000 clones, with 65% to 85% seen just once and roughly 4.4% held by the top ten. This sample comprised peripheral blood mononuclear cells (PBMCs), obtained from a glioma patient treated with radiotherapy, temozolomide or both. The origin of the receptors is a young woman with glioma. Some clones in this sample may be carry-over from other donors' samples. Both conserved end residues are part of each CDR3. Each record gives: clone size, J gene, V gene, D gene, CDR3 DNA, CDR3 protein. D genes are given only for firm matches. Some rows mark clone size as missing; the rest say once, few, many or name a class of expanded clone.

.,TRBJ1-5,TRBV7-9,.,TGTGCCAGCGCGGAGGGGAGCAATCAGCCCCAGCATTTT,CASAEGSNQPQHF
.,TRBJ2-1,TRBV5-6,.,TGTGCCAGCAGAGGAGCCTACAATGAGCAGTTCTTC,CASRGAYNEQFF
.,TRBJ1-3,TRBV30,.,TGTGCCTGGGATATTCGGGTACCTGGAAACACCATATATTTT,CAWDIRVPGNTIYF
.,TRBJ2-5,TRBV6-5,.,TGTGCCAGCAGTTACTTGGGAGATCCAGAGACCCAGTACTTC,CASSYLGDPETQYF
.,TRBJ1-2,TRBV4-1,.,TGCGCCAGCAGCTTTGGAGTTCAGTCTAACTATGGCTACACCTTC,CASSFGVQSNYGYTF
.,TRBJ1-1,TRBV10-3,TRBD1,TGTGCCATCACCCGGGACAGACCGAACACTGAAGCTTTCTTT,CAITRDRPNTEAFF
once,TRBJ2-5,TRBV5-6,TRBD2,TGTGCCAGCAGCTTGGTTTTGGGGACTAGCGATGAGACCCAGTACTTC,CASSLVLGTSDETQYF
.,TRBJ1-2,TRBV10-3,.,TGTGCCATCAGTGACAGGGGAGACTATGGCTACACCTTC,CAISDRGDYGYTF
once,TRBJ2-1,TRBV9,TRBD2,TGTGCCAGCAGCGTAGGACTAGCGAACTACAATGAGCAGTTCTTC,CASSVGLANYNEQFF
.,TRBJ1-1,TRBV29-1,.,TGCAGCGTGCGGCACGGCGGCACTGAAGCTTTCTTT,CSVRHGGTEAFF
.,TRBJ1-6,TRBV27,.,TGTGCCAGCAGTTTATCCTGGGGCCCCCGGGGTAATTCACCCCTCCACTTT,CASSLSWGPRGNSPLHF
.,TRBJ1-2,TRBV6-1,TRBD1,TGTGCCAGCAGTGAACAGGCACCGGGACAGGGTCGCGGCTACACCTTC,CASSEQAPGQGRGYTF
.,TRBJ2-1,TRBV4-1,.,TGCGCCAGCAGCCAAGTGGGCCGCGCCGTCCCGTTCTACAATGAGCAGTTCTTC,CASSQVGRAVPFYNEQFF
.,TRBJ1-4,TRBV5-6,TRBD1,TGTGCCAGCAGCTTGGGATCGGACAGGGATGAAAAACTGTTTTTT,CASSLGSDRDEKLFF
.,TRBJ2-7,TRBV12-5,.,TGTGCTAGTGGTTTGGGGCTAGCGCGGCGGAGCTCCTACGAGCAGTACTTC,CASGLGLARRSSYEQYF
.,TRBJ1-5,TRBV19,.,TGTGCCAGTAGTATAGTTTCAGGCAGGTATAGCAATCAGCCCCAGCATTTT,CASSIVSGRYSNQPQHF
.,TRBJ1-2,TRBV25-1,.,TGTGCCAGCAGTGACGTCTCGACAGGCACTACCTATGGCTACACCTTC,CASSDVSTGTTYGYTF
once,TRBJ2-1,TRBV7-9,.,TGTGCCAGCAGCTTAGGGGCTAGCGAAAGCAATGAGCAGTTCTTC,CASSLGASESNEQFF
.,TRBJ1-1,TRBV6-1,.,TGTGCCAGCAGTGCCCTCGGGCAGACGACTGAAGCTTTCTTT,CASSALGQTTEAFF
.,TRBJ1-1,TRBV5-5,.,TGTGCCAGCAGCTTGGGGGGGCCGAAAACTGAAGCTTTCTTT,CASSLGGPKTEAFF
few,TRBJ1-2,TRBV30,.,TGTGCCTGGAGACGGGGTGGCTACACCTTC,CAWRRGGYTF
.,TRBJ2-7,TRBV10-1,.,TGCGCCAGCAGTGAGTCTTACAAACTACAGGGGAGGATTAACTCCTACGAGCAGTACTTC,CASSESYKLQGRINSYEQYF
once,TRBJ2-1,TRBV5-6,.,TGTGCCAGCAACCCCTACACTAACTCCTACAATGAGCAGTTCTTC,CASNPYTNSYNEQFF
.,TRBJ1-6,TRBV6-1,.,TGTGCCAGCAGTGAAGAGGAGAGATCACCCCTCCACTTT,CASSEEERSPLHF
once,TRBJ2-1,TRBV25-1,TRBD2,TGTGCCAGCAGTTATAGCGGGGGCCGATACAATGAGCAGTTCTTC,CASSYSGGRYNEQFF
.,TRBJ2-3,TRBV29-1,TRBD2,TGCGGACTAGGACGTTCTAGCACAGATACGCAGTATTTT,CGLGRSSTDTQYF
few,TRBJ2-6,TRBV7-8,.,TGTGCCAGCACTACCGGCTGGGAACTCCTCTCTGGGGCCAACGTCCTGACTTTC,CASTTGWELLSGANVLTF
once,TRBJ1-1,TRBV7-9,.,TGTGCCAGCAGCCCCTCGGGAGCGAACACTGAAGCTTTCTTT,CASSPSGANTEAFF
few,TRBJ2-2,TRBV10-1,.,TGCGCCAGCAGTGAGTCCAGGTTGATTAACACCGGGGAGCTGTTTTTT,CASSESRLINTGELFF
.,TRBJ1-4,TRBV5-4,TRBD1,TGTGCCAGCAGCTCCCGACAGGGCCTGGGTGAAAAACTGTTTTTT,CASSSRQGLGEKLFF
.,TRBJ2-2,TRBV5-6,.,TGTGCCAGCAGTCCCGGGACTTCAACCGGGGAGCTGTTTTTT,CASSPGTSTGELFF
.,TRBJ1-2,TRBV19,.,TGTGCCAGTAGTATGTTTGGGGTATTCTACACCTTC,CASSMFGVFYTF
.,TRBJ1-1,TRBV7-3,.,TGTGCCAGCAGTTACAGGGAGGGCACTGAAGCTTTCTTT,CASSYREGTEAFF
.,TRBJ1-2,TRBV9,.,TGTGCCAGCAATACCGACCTTTCCGGGTATGGCTACACCTTC,CASNTDLSGYGYTF
.,TRBJ1-2,TRBV25-1,.,TGTGCCAGCGGCTCAGGCAAGCGCTATGGCTACACCTTC,CASGSGKRYGYTF
.,TRBJ1-6,TRBV7-3,.,TGTGCCAGCGGTTATAGCTCCTATAATTCACCCCTCCACTTT,CASGYSSYNSPLHF
.,TRBJ1-4,TRBV13,.,TGTGCCAGCAGAGCACAGGGCGGCGAAAAACTGTTTTTT,CASRAQGGEKLFF
.,TRBJ1-2,TRBV6-5,.,TGTGCCAGCAGTCCCGGGATGCCCCCTGGCTACACCTTC,CASSPGMPPGYTF
.,TRBJ1-1,TRBV6-1,.,TGTGCCAGCAGTGAAGGGAACACTGAAGCTTTCTTT,CASSEGNTEAFF
.,TRBJ2-3,TRBV27,.,TGTGCCAGCAGTTTAGTGGTCCAGATCACAGATACGCAGTATTTT,CASSLVVQITDTQYF
.,TRBJ1-2,TRBV4-1,.,TGCGCCAGCAGCCTTCATGTCAGGGACTATGGCTACGCCTTC,CASSLHVRDYGYAF
.,TRBJ2-5,TRBV29-1,.,TGCAGCGGGGCCCTAGCGATAAGGGAGACCCAGTACTTC,CSGALAIRETQYF
.,TRBJ1-2,TRBV2,.,TGTGCCAGCAGTGTCCGGGGGTATGGCTACACCTTC,CASSVRGYGYTF
.,TRBJ2-2,TRBV4-3,.,TGCGCCAGCAGCCATCCGGGCCTCTCAACCGGGGAGCTGTTTTTT,CASSHPGLSTGELFF
.,TRBJ1-6,TRBV7-2,.,TGTGCCAGCAGCTTAAGGATGGGGGGAGCGGTCTCCTATAATTCACCCCTCCACTTT,CASSLRMGGAVSYNSPLHF
.,TRBJ2-5,TRBV5-1,TRBD2,TGCGCCAGCAGCCTGCGGGGGGGCCGCCAAGAGACCCAGTACTTC,CASSLRGGRQETQYF
.,TRBJ1-2,TRBV6-5,.,TGTGCCAGCAGTTACCAGGGTTCGGGGGGCTACACCTTC,CASSYQGSGGYTF
once,TRBJ2-1,TRBV29-1,.,TGCAGCGTTGTCCCCCCCAATGAGCAGTTCTTC,CSVVPPNEQFF
.,TRBJ2-5,TRBV19,.,TGTGCCAGTAGTTCAGGGACTCCCCAAGAGACCCAGTACTTC,CASSSGTPQETQYF
few,TRBJ1-5,TRBV5-6,.,TGTGCCAGCAGCCCAGGGTTCTGGCGTCAGCCCCAGCATTTT,CASSPGFWRQPQHF
.,TRBJ1-2,TRBV4-3,.,TGCGCCAGCAGCCCCAGTGGGGTGAATGGCTACACCTTC,CASSPSGVNGYTF
.,TRBJ2-5,TRBV19,TRBD1,TGTGCCAGTAGACCGACAGGGGGAGAGACCCAGTACTTC,CASRPTGGETQYF
.,TRBJ1-4,TRBV7-6,.,TGTGCCAGCAGCTTAGTCACCGAAGCAACTAATGAAAAACTGTTTTTT,CASSLVTEATNEKLFF
once,TRBJ1-1,TRBV7-9,.,TGTGCCAGCAGCTTAGGATTTAGTCAGGAGGCTTTCTTT,CASSLGFSQEAFF